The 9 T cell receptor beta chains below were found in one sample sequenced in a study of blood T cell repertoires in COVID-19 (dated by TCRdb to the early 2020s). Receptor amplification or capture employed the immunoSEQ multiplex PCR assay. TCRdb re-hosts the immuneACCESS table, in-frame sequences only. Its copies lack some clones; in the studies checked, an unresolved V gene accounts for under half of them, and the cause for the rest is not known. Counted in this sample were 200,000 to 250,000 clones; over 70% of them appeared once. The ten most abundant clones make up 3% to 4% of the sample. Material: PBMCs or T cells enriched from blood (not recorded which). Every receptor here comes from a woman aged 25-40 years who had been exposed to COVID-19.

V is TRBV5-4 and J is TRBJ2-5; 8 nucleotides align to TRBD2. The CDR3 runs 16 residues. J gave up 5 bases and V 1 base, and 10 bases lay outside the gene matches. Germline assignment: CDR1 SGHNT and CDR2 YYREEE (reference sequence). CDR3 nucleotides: TGTGCCAGCAGCTTGTTGGGGCGGGAGGATCCGGAGACCCAGTACTTC. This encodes CASSLLGREDPETQYF.

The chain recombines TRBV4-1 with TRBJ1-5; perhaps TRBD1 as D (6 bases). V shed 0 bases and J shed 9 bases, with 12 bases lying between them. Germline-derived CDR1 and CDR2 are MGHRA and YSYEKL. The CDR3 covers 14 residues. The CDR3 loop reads CASSQDYRARPQHF. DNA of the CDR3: TGCGCCAGCAGCCAAGACTACAGGGCTCGGCCCCAGCATTTT.

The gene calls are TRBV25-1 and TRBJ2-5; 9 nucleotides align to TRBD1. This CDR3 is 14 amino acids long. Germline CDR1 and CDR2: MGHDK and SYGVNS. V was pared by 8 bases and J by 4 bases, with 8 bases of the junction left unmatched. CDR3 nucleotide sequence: TGTGCCAGCTCCTCCTCGGACAGGGGAGAGACCCAGTACTTC. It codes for CASSSSDRGETQYF.

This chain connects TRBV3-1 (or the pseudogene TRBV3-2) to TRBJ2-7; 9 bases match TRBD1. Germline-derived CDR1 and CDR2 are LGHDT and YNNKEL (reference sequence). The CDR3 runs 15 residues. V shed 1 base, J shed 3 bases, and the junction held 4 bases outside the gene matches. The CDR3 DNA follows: TGTGCCAGCAGCCAAGGTGGGACAGGGATCTACGAGCAGTACTTC. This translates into CASSQGGTGIYEQYF.

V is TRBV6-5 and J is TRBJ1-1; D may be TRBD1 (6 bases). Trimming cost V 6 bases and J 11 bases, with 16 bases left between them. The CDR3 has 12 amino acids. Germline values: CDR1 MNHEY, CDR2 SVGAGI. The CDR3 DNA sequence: TGTGCCAGCAGCTCGGACAGTAAAGTCGCTTTCTTT. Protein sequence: CASSSDSKVAFF.

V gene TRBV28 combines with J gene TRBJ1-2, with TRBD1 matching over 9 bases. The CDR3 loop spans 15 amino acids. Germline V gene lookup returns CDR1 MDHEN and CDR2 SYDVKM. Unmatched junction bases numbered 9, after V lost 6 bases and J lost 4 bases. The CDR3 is CASSPDRGYFYGYTF. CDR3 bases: TGTGCCAGCAGCCCCGACAGGGGGTATTTCTATGGCTACACCTTC.

CDR3 amino acids: CASSPTSGRYNEQFF. DNA for the CDR3: TGTGCCAGCTCACCGACTAGCGGGAGATACAATGAGCAGTTCTTC. The chain uses TRBV18 and TRBJ2-1; 12 bases line up with TRBD2. Germline CDR1 and CDR2: KGHSH and LQKENI. Trimming cost V 3 bases and J 4 bases; bases outside gene matches: 1. The CDR3 runs to 15 residues.

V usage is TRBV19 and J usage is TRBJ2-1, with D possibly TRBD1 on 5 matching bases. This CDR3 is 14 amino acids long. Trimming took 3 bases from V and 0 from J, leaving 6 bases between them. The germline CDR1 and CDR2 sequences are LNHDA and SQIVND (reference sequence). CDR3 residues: CASSIQGSYNEQFF. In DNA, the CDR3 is TGTGCCAGTAGTATCCAGGGCTCCTACAATGAGCAGTTCTTC. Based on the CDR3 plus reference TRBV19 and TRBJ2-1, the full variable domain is DGGITQSPKYLFRKEGQNVTLSCEQNLNHDAMYWYRQDPGQGLRLIYYSQIVNDFQKGDIAEGYSVSREKKESFPLTVTSAQKNPTAFYLCASSIQGSYNEQFFGPGTRLTVL.

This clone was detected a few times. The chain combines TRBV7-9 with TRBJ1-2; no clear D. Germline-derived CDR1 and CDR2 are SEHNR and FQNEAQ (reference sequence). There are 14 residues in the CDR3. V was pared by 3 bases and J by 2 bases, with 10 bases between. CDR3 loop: CASSFNGENYGYTF. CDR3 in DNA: TGTGCCAGCAGCTTCAATGGGGAGAACTATGGCTACACCTTC.